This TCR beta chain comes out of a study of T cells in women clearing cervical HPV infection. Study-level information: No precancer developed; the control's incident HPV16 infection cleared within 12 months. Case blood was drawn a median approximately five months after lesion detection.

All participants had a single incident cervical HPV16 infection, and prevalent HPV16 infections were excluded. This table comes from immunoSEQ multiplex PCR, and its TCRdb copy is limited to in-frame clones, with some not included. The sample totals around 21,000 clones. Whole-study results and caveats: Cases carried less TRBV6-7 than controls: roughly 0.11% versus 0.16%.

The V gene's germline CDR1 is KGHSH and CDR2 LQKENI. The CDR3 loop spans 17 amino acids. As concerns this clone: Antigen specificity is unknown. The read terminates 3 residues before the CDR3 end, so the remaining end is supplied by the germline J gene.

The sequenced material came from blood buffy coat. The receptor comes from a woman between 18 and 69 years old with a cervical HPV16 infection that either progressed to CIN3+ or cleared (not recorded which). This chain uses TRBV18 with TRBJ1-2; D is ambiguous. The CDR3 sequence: CASFIPAGGPRYNDYTF. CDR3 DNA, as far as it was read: TGTGCCAGCTTTATTCCGGCGGGAGGGCCTCGGTACAATGAC.